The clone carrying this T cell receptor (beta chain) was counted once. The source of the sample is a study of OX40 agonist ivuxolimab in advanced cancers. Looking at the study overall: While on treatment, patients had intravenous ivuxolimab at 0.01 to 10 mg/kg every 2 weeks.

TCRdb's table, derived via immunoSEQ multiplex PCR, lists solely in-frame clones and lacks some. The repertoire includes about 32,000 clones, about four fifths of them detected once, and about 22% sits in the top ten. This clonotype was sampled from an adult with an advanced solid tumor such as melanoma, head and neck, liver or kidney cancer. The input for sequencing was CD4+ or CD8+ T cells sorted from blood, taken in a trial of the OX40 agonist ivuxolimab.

The CDR3: CSVLGQEGPLHF. Here the CDR3 DNA reads TGCAGCGTCCTCGGACAGGAGGGGCCCCTCCACTTT. The V and J genes are TRBV29-1 and TRBJ1-6, with 7 nucleotides matching TRBD1. Germline CDR1 is SQVTM and CDR2 is ANQGSEA. The CDR3 length is 12 residues. V dropped 6 bases and J dropped 13; count of bases not matched to a gene: 9.